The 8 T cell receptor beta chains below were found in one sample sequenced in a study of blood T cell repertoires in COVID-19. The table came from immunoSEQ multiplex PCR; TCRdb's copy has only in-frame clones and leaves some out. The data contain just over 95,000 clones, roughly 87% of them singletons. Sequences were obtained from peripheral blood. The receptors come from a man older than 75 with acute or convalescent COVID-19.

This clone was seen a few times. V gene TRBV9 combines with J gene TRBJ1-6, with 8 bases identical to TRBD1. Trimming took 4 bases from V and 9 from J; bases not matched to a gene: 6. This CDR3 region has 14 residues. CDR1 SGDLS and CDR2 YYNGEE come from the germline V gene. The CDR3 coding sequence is TGTGCCAGCAGCCTCAGGGGGCAGGGTTCACCCCTCCACTTT. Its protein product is CASSLRGQGSPLHF.

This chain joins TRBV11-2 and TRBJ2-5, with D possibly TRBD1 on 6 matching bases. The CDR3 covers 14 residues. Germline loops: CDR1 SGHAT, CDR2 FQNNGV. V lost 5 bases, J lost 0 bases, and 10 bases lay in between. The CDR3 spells CASSLRQDQETQYF. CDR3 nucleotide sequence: TGTGCCAGCAGCCTACGACAGGACCAAGAGACCCAGTACTTC. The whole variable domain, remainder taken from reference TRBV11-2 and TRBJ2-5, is EAGVAQSPRYKIIEKRQSVAFWCNPISGHATLYWYQQILGQGPKLLIQFQNNGVVDDSQLPKDRFSAERLKGVDSTLKIQPAKLEDSAVYLCASSLRQDQETQYFGPGTRLLVL.

CDR3 DNA sequence: TGTGCCAGCAGCCCCGCCGGGGGAATCTATGGCTACACCTTC. Protein product: CASSPAGGIYGYTF. The gene calls are TRBV7-8 and TRBJ1-2; the D gene is possibly TRBD1 (5 bases). The CDR3 runs 14 residues. Trimming left V 5 bases short and J 4 bases short, with 14 bases between. The germline V gene encodes CDR1 SGHVS and CDR2 FQNEAQ.

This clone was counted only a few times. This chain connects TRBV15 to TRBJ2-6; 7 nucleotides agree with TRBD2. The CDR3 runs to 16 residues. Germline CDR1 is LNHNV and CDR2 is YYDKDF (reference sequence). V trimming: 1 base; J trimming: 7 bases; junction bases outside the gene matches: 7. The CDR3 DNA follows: TGTGCCACCAGCAGAGGGGAGGGGCGAGTCGCCAACGTCCTGACTTTC. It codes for CATSRGEGRVANVLTF.

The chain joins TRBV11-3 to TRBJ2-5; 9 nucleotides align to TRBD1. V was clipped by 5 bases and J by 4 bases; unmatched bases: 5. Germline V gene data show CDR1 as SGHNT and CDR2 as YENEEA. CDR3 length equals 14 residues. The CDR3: CASSPPGQGETQYF. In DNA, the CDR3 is TGTGCCAGCAGCCCCCCGGGACAGGGAGAGACCCAGTACTTC.

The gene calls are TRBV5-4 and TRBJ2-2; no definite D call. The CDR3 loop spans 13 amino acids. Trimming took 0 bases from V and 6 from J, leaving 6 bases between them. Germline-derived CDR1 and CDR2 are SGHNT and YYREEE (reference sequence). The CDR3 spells CASSLGSPGELFF. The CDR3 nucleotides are TGTGCCAGCAGCTTGGGTTCTCCCGGGGAGCTGTTTTTT.

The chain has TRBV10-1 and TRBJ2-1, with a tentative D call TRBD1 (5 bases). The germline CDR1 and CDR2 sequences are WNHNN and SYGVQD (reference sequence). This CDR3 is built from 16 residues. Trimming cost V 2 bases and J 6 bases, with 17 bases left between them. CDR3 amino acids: CASSEASGMGLNEQFF. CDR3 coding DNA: TGCGCCAGCAGTGAGGCCTCTGGGATGGGGCTCAATGAGCAGTTCTTC.

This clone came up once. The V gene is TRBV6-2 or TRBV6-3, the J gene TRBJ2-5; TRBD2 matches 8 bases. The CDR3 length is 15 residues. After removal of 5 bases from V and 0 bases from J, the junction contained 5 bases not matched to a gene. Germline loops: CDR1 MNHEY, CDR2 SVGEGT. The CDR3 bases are TGTGCCAGCAGTCCCACTAGCGGCCACCAAGAGACCCAGTACTTC. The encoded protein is CASSPTSGHQETQYF.